This T cell receptor (beta chain) is from a study of T-cell reconstitution after alpha-beta-depleted transplantation in children. Researchers prepared the TCRbeta library using unique molecular identifiers, the study reports. TCRdb used MiXCR to reprocess the PCR reads, holding one entry per CDR3 protein. The table includes 500,000 or so distinct CDR3 sequences, about 33% detected once. The V end lost 4 bases, the J end lost 7 bases, and 5 bases lay between the germline ends. The CDR3 extends over 12 amino acids. The sequences come from PBMCs from the stem cell graft donor, collected from the stem cell graft. The V gene is TRBV12-3 or TRBV12-4, the J gene TRBJ1-6; no clear D. The receptor was derived from a human donor who donated a stem cell graft to a child with aplastic anemia. CDR3 sequence (DNA): TGTGCCAGCAGTTCCAGCAATTCACCCCTCCACTTT. It yields the protein CASSSSNSPLHF.